This TCR beta chain is drawn from a study of blood T cell repertoires in COVID-19 (dated by TCRdb to 2020 to 2021). Regarding the research as a whole: The collaborator samples originated in the United States, Italy and Spain and spanned the acute and convalescent phases of COVID-19. The prospective study material was composed of cDNA or gDNA derived from T cells, B-cell-depleted T cells, or PBMCs. Where available, HLA class I and class II types were obtained from metadata supplied by the sample provider rather than from assay-based typing. Samples were obtained from the ongoing ImmuneRACE study (first 160 participants) and from about 1,300 subjects provided by 6 global collaborators. Subjects who had been exposed to COVID-19, were actively infected with it, or had recovered from it provided the deeply sampled blood TCRbeta repertoires that made up the dataset. Sample metadata almost always included a de-identified subject ID, COVID-19 status, age in years and sex. The repertoires were made available in a free public database intended to serve as a resource for research on the immune response to SARS-CoV-2. Broad study findings and their caveats: Clinical and demographic metadata were provided uncurated, with the amount varying by source and participant.

TCRbeta CDR3 regions were amplified from genomic DNA using the immunoSEQ Assay, a bias-controlled multiplex PCR. The authors processed their data as follows. The number of nucleated cells in each sample was estimated from the amplification of reference gene primers within the assay. To quantify the absolute abundance of each unique TCRbeta CDR3 rearrangement, sequence reads were collapsed and filtered. Productive Simpson clonality was computed per sample as the square root of Simpson's diversity index over productive rearrangements. TCRdb provides this immuneACCESS table in a form limited to in-frame rearrangements. Some clones are lacking; in checked studies, under half of them reflect an unresolved V gene, and why the rest are absent is not known. That table gives V, J and clone size, and the DNA gave D and trimming. Present in this sample are about 200,000 clones, roughly 84% of which were seen just once. Of the sample, 18% falls within the top ten clones.

With respect to this clone: It has no known antigen specificity. One base away there is no much larger clone; base qualities are not given.

One collaborating source in Seattle enrolled patients while the patients were actively infected and followed the patients over time throughout the course of disease. The collaborating institutions used their own protocols to collect whole blood in K2EDTA tubes. For TCRbeta analysis, collaborators shipped samples as frozen whole blood, isolated PBMCs, or DNA extracted from either of those sample types. There are 17 amino acids in the CDR3, from cysteine to phenylalanine inclusive. The read is trimmed to its CDR3 DNA, 51 bases read in frame from base 1. Via the germline V gene, CDR1 is SGHTA and CDR2 FQGNSA. For this chain, trimming is 1 base at the V end and 4 bases at the J end, and the number of junction bases without a gene match is 9.

Source material: peripheral blood. The sequence was obtained from a person between 65 and 79 years old with COVID-19, enrolled during active disease. The chain is assembled from TRBV7-2 and TRBJ2-5, and TRBD2 matches 10 of the central bases. The CDR3 amino acid sequence is: CASSLGPQRGGRETQYF. The DNA is TGTGCCAGCAGCTTAGGTCCCCAGCGGGGGGGCAGAGAGACCCAGTACTTC.